A single sample gave rise to the 8 T cell receptor beta chains below, sequenced in a study of OX40 agonist ivuxolimab in advanced cancers. This table comes from immunoSEQ multiplex PCR, and its TCRdb copy is limited to in-frame clones, with some not included. The sample contains 60,000 to 75,000 clones, over 80% of which appear only once. The sample here was CD4+ or CD8+ T cells sorted from blood, taken in a trial of the OX40 agonist ivuxolimab. These receptor sequences come from an adult with an advanced solid tumor such as melanoma, head and neck, liver or kidney cancer.

The genes are TRBV15 and TRBJ2-7; tentatively, D is TRBD1 (5 bases). From germline, CDR1 is LNHNV and CDR2 YYDKDF (reference sequence). This CDR3 has 14 amino acids. Trimming took 6 bases from V and 3 from J, leaving 15 bases between them. CDR3 region: CATSNDRPVYEQYF. The CDR3, as DNA: TGTGCCACCAGTAACGACAGACCAGTCTACGAGCAGTACTTC.

This clone has a single count. CDR3: CASSLSATSTDTQYF. The CDR3 coding sequence is TGTGCCAGCAGTTTATCGGCGACAAGCACAGATACGCAGTATTTT. The chain carries TRBV28 and TRBJ2-3; D remains unclear. This CDR3 is built from 15 residues. Germline loops: CDR1 MDHEN, CDR2 SYDVKM. The V end lost 1 base, the J end lost 0 bases, and 8 bases lay between the germline ends. Using reference TRBV28 and TRBJ2-3 for the parts outside the CDR3, the full variable domain is DVKVTQSSRYLVKRTGEKVFLECVQDMDHENMFWYRQDPGLGLRLIYFSYDVKMKEKGDIPEGYSVSREKKERFSLILESASTNQTSMYLCASSLSATSTDTQYFGPGTRLTVL.

This clone has just one count. V is TRBV19 and J is TRBJ1-1; 7 bases agree with TRBD1. The CDR3 length is 14 residues. Germline V gives CDR1 LNHDA, CDR2 SQIVND (reference sequence). V dropped 1 base and J dropped 6; count of bases not matched to a gene: 5. The CDR3 region is CASSIGEGAAEAFF. CDR3 DNA: TGTGCCAGTAGTATAGGGGAGGGGGCCGCTGAAGCTTTCTTT.

The V gene is TRBV7-3, the J gene TRBJ2-7; the D call may be TRBD1 or TRBD2 (5 bases each). The germline CDR1 and CDR2 sequences are SGHTA and FQGTGA. This CDR3 is 13 amino acids long. Between the trimmed V and J ends, which lost 1 base and 6 bases, there was a span of 10 bases. The CDR3 loop is CASSLILGVEQYF. The DNA of the CDR3 is TGTGCCAGCAGCTTAATCCTGGGGGTCGAGCAGTACTTC.

The chain recombines TRBV6-6 with TRBJ1-6, with D perhaps TRBD1 (6 bases). Deletions cut 6 bases from V and 7 bases from J, with 16 bases between. CDR1 is MNHNY, CDR2 SVGAGI, per germline (reference sequence). The CDR3 is 15 amino acids. The CDR3 loop is CASSPDSVKNSPLHF. The CDR3 DNA reads as TGTGCCAGCAGCCCGGACAGCGTTAAAAATTCACCCCTCCACTTT.

V gene TRBV6-1 combines with J gene TRBJ2-7, with D uncertain. V was shortened by 8 bases and J by 5 bases, with 16 bases between the two germline ends. The CDR3 contains 13 residues. CDR1 and CDR2 from the germline V gene are MNHNS and SASEGT. CDR3 sequence: CASYSYDSNEQYF. The DNA of the CDR3 is TGTGCCAGCTATAGCTACGATTCAAACGAGCAGTACTTC.

V is TRBV11-2 and J is TRBJ2-7, with 9 bases lining up with TRBD2. CDR1 and CDR2 from the germline V gene are SGHAT and FQNNGV. J lost 4 bases, V lost 5 bases, and 3 bases had no gene match. This CDR3 is built from 13 residues. The CDR3 nucleotides are TGTGCCAGCAGCCAAAGCGGGGGGTACGAGCAGTACTTC. Translation: CASSQSGGYEQYF.

This clone is a singleton in its sample. The chain employs TRBV27 and TRBJ1-5; D possibly corresponds to TRBD1 (5 bases). The CDR3 totals 17 residues. V was pared by 5 bases and J by 0 bases, with 17 bases between. Germline V gene data show CDR1 as MNHEY and CDR2 as SMNVEV (reference sequence). The CDR3 here is CASSAKPGPYSNQPQHF. The CDR3 DNA follows: TGTGCCAGCAGTGCCAAACCAGGGCCCTATAGCAATCAGCCCCAGCATTTT.